These 32 T cell receptor beta chains were sequenced from one sample in a study of beta chain features in type 1 diabetes. All of the isolated RNA was reverse transcribed, so expressed TCRB transcripts were sequenced. Libraries were prepared by immunoSEQ multiplex PCR; TCRdb keeps only in-frame clonotypes and omits some of them. The sample shows around 170,000 clones, approximately 9.9% of them seen only once. Input material: central memory CD4+ T cells from blood. These receptors were collected from a young woman in good health.

The CDR3 loop reads CACAGANVLTF. For the CDR3, the DNA is TGTGCCTGCGCTGGGGCCAACGTCCTGACTTTC. The rearrangement links TRBV30 to TRBJ2-6; D not resolved. The CDR3 covers 11 residues. Per the germline V gene, CDR1 is GTSNPN and CDR2 is SVGIG (reference sequence). Trimming removed 6 bases at V and 2 bases at J, with 2 bases between.

This clone was counted at least ten times. The V gene is TRBV29-1, the J gene TRBJ1-5, with 7 bases that match TRBD1. CDR3 length equals 12 residues. V shed 7 bases and J 4 bases; nucleotides not matched to a gene: 4. CDR1 and CDR2 (germline): SQVTM, ANQGSEA. CDR3 amino acids: CSARDSNQPQHF. The CDR3 DNA follows: TGCAGCGCGCGGGACAGTAATCAGCCCCAGCATTTT.

V usage is TRBV19 and J usage is TRBJ2-3; a possible D gene is TRBD2 (5 bases). V was shortened by 4 bases and J by 4 bases, with 6 bases between the two germline ends. Per the germline V gene, CDR1 is LNHDA and CDR2 is SQIVND (reference sequence). The length of the CDR3 is 12 residues. This chain's CDR3 is CASSRGADTQYF. The DNA for the CDR3 is TGTGCCAGTAGTAGGGGAGCAGATACGCAGTATTTT.

The rearrangement joins TRBV5-4 to TRBJ2-7, with 15 nucleotides matching TRBD2. J was trimmed by 9 bases and V by 3 bases; bases with no gene match: 4. This CDR3 spans 14 amino acids. Germline loops: CDR1 SGHNT, CDR2 YYREEE (reference sequence). The DNA for the CDR3 is TGTGCCAGCAGCTCCGGGACTAGCGGGAGGACGCAGTACTTC. Translating gives CASSSGTSGRTQYF. The whole variable domain, remainder taken from reference TRBV5-4 and TRBJ2-7, is ETGVTQSPTHLIKTRGQQVTLRCSSQSGHNTVSWYQQALGQGPQFIFQYYREEENGRGNFPPRFSGLQFPNYSSELNVNALELDDSALYLCASSSGTSGRTQYFGPGTRLTVT.

The chain recombines TRBV7-6 with TRBJ2-7; 9 bases are shared with TRBD1. The CDR3 runs to 15 residues. CDR1 is SGHVS, CDR2 FNYEAQ, per germline. V lost 5 bases, J lost 4 bases, and 9 bases stayed unmatched. The CDR3: CASSATGTGFYEQYF. Written as DNA, the CDR3 is TGTGCCAGCAGCGCAACCGGGACAGGGTTTTACGAGCAGTACTTC.

This clone was observed a handful of times. V usage is TRBV6-5 and J usage is TRBJ1-3; D gene uncertain. V lost 5 bases, J lost 0 bases, and 11 bases lay in between. The germline V gene encodes CDR1 MNHEY and CDR2 SVGAGI. There are 15 residues in the CDR3. CDR3 loop: CASSKRSSSGNTIYF. CDR3 bases: TGTGCCAGCAGTAAGAGGAGCAGCTCTGGAAACACCATATATTTT.

The genes are TRBV18 and TRBJ2-7, with a weak D call TRBD2 (6 bases). Germline V gene sequence: CDR1 KGHSH, CDR2 LQKENI. This CDR3 has 14 amino acids. Between the trimmed V and J ends, which lost 3 bases and 0 bases, there was a span of 9 bases. The CDR3 spells CASSPLGLSYEQYF. The CDR3 DNA reads as TGTGCCAGCTCACCCCTGGGACTCTCCTACGAGCAGTACTTC. The entire variable domain, with the rest obtained from reference TRBV18 and TRBJ2-7, is as follows: NAGVMQNPRHLVRRRGQEARLRCSPMKGHSHVYWYRQLPEEGLKFMVYLQKENIIDESGMPKERFSAEFPKEGPSILRIQQVVRGDSAAYFCASSPLGLSYEQYFGPGTRLTVT.

V is TRBV7-9 and J is TRBJ1-1; D gene ambiguous. Trimming took 5 bases from V and 4 from J, leaving 11 bases between them. Germline lookup yields CDR1 SEHNR and CDR2 FQNEAQ (reference sequence). The CDR3 contains 13 residues. CDR3 amino acids: CASSLYGSTEAFF. For the CDR3, the DNA is TGTGCCAGCAGCCTCTACGGGAGCACTGAAGCTTTCTTT.

This clone occurred a few times. The chain employs TRBV4-2 and TRBJ2-5; TRBD2 might be the D (6 bases). Germline CDR1 is LGHNA and CDR2 is YNFKEQ. The V and J ends lost 0 bases and 2 bases respectively, with 13 bases between them. The CDR3 length is 16 residues. For the CDR3, the DNA is TGTGCCAGCAGCCAAGATGGGGCGGGGACTCAAGAGACCCAGTACTTC. It is translated as CASSQDGAGTQETQYF.

The J gene is TRBJ2-7, the V gene TRBV29-1, with 8 bases lining up with TRBD1. V shed 7 bases and J 3 bases; nucleotides not matched to a gene: 8. The CDR3 contains 13 residues. The germline CDR1 and CDR2 sequences are SQVTM and ANQGSEA. CDR3 protein: CSATGQGGYEQYF. The CDR3 bases are TGCAGCGCCACCGGACAGGGCGGCTACGAGCAGTACTTC.

V gene TRBV7-2 combines with J gene TRBJ1-1; possibly TRBD1 for D (5 bases). This CDR3 has 15 amino acids. Germline V CDR1 and CDR2: SGHTA, FQGNSA. The V end lost 5 bases, the J end lost 0 bases, and 13 bases lay between the germline ends. The CDR3 DNA follows: TGTGCCAGCAGCACAACGGGGGGACTGAACACTGAAGCTTTCTTT. Its translation is CASSTTGGLNTEAFF.

This sequence joins TRBV4-2 and TRBJ2-1; no firm D call. Germline lookup yields CDR1 LGHNA and CDR2 YNFKEQ. This CDR3 is 13 amino acids long. Trimming stripped 3 bases from V and 7 bases from J, with 10 bases between. The CDR3 is CASSQRLGNEQFF. Here the CDR3 DNA reads TGTGCCAGCAGCCAGAGGCTTGGGAATGAGCAGTTCTTC.

This rearrangement joins TRBV7-3 to TRBJ2-2; D unclear. Germline V lookup: CDR1 SGHTA, CDR2 FQGTGA. CDR3 length equals 13 residues. The V and J ends lost 5 bases and 7 bases respectively, with 11 bases between them. CDR3 DNA sequence: TGTGCCAGCAGCCCACCCGTCGGCGGGGAGCTGTTTTTT. Translated: CASSPPVGGELFF.

This rearrangement joins TRBV30 to TRBJ2-3; 7 positions match TRBD2. The germline gives CDR1 GTSNPN, CDR2 SVGIG (reference sequence). The CDR3 extends over 15 amino acids. The trim removed 0 bases at V and 4 bases at J, leaving 7 bases unmatched. CDR3 in DNA: TGTGCCTGGAGTGTAGCGGGGAGGTTAGCAGATACGCAGTATTTT. This encodes CAWSVAGRLADTQYF.

The chain combines TRBV7-3 with TRBJ2-2; possibly TRBD1 for D (6 bases). V dropped 2 bases and J dropped 4 bases, with 8 bases sitting between them. Germline values: CDR1 SGHTA, CDR2 FQGTGA. The CDR3 is 14 residues long. The CDR3 coding sequence is TGTGCCAGCAGCTTAGCAGGGGTCACCGGGGAGCTGTTTTTT. It is translated as CASSLAGVTGELFF. The variable domain in full, with the rest retrieved from reference TRBV7-3 and TRBJ2-2, is GAGVSQTPSNKVTEKGKYVELRCDPISGHTALYWYRQSLGQGPEFLIYFQGTGAADDSGLPNDRFFAVRPEGSVSTLKIQRTERGDSAVYLCASSLAGVTGELFFGEGSRLTVL.

In this sample, this clone turned up a few times. The J gene is TRBJ2-7, the V gene TRBV11-2, with TRBD1 as a possible D gene (5 bases). Trimming took 2 bases from V and 5 from J, leaving 10 bases between them. This CDR3 is 13 amino acids long. Germline V gives CDR1 SGHAT, CDR2 FQNNGV. The CDR3 DNA sequence: TGTGCCAGCAGCTTAAGTTTGGACAACGAGCAGTACTTC. It specifies CASSLSLDNEQYF.

This chain links TRBV9 with TRBJ2-2; 13 bases are a match to TRBD2. Germline V gene lookup returns CDR1 SGDLS and CDR2 YYNGEE. There are 17 residues in the CDR3. V dropped 1 base and J dropped 3; count of bases not matched to a gene: 3. The CDR3 DNA reads as TGTGCCAGCAGCGTACTTGGGACTAGCGGGGACACCGGGGAGCTGTTTTTT. It codes for CASSVLGTSGDTGELFF.

This chain joins TRBV27 and TRBJ1-2; D is possibly TRBD1 (5 bases). CDR3 length equals 14 residues. Germline lookup yields CDR1 MNHEY and CDR2 SMNVEV (reference sequence). V was cut by 6 bases and J by 2 bases, with 13 bases left in between. This CDR3 is CASRPRTMNYGYTF. The CDR3 nucleotides read TGTGCCAGCAGACCTAGGACAATGAACTATGGCTACACCTTC.

The chain employs TRBV9 and TRBJ1-3; 9 bases line up with TRBD1. Looked up from germline, CDR1 is SGDLS and CDR2 is YYNGEE. CDR3 length: 16 residues. The J segment lost 3 bases and the V segment lost 4 bases, leaving 8 bases of the junction unmatched. The CDR3 DNA sequence: TGTGCCAGCAGCCCTTCCGGGACAGGGTTTGGAAACACCATATATTTT. It yields the protein CASSPSGTGFGNTIYF.

In nucleotides, the CDR3 is TGTGCCTGGAGCCGACTAGCGGGGCATCAAGAGACCCAGTACTTC. It translates to CAWSRLAGHQETQYF. The chain has TRBV30 and TRBJ2-5, with 11 bases matching TRBD2. The CDR3 is made up of 15 amino acids. Trimming at V came to 3 bases and at J to 2 bases, leaving 5 bases not matched to a gene. Germline assignment: CDR1 GTSNPN and CDR2 SVGIG (reference sequence). Supplemented by reference TRBV30 and TRBJ2-5, the full variable domain reads SQTIHQWPATLVQPVGSPLSLECTVEGTSNPNLYWYRQAAGRGLQLLFYSVGIGQISSEVPQNLSASRPQDRQFILSSKKLLLSDSGFYLCAWSRLAGHQETQYFGPGTRLLVL.

In this sample, this clone turned up a few times. V is TRBV12-5 and J is TRBJ2-1; D is perhaps TRBD1 (6 bases). The germline V gene has CDR1 LGHNT and CDR2 FRNRAP. Deletions cut 7 bases from V and 4 bases from J, with 17 bases between. The CDR3 is 15 residues long. The CDR3 loop is CASAQQGKTYNEQFF. CDR3 coding DNA: TGTGCTAGTGCCCAACAGGGTAAGACTTACAATGAGCAGTTCTTC.

This clone was picked up a small number of times. Distinct nucleotide sequences in the sample also encode this CDR3. The rearrangement joins TRBV28 to TRBJ1-4; 8 bases match TRBD1. Germline assignment: CDR1 MDHEN and CDR2 SYDVKM. Germline trimming cut 4 bases from V and 2 bases from J; bases unmatched to any gene: 3. This CDR3 contains 15 residues. The CDR3 sequence: CASSSQGATNEKLFF. In DNA form, the CDR3 reads TGTGCCAGCAGTTCCCAGGGGGCGACTAATGAAAAACTGTTTTTT.

The chain recombines TRBV30 with TRBJ2-7, with D possibly TRBD2 on 6 matching bases. Germline CDR1 reads GTSNPN; CDR2 reads SVGIG (reference sequence). The CDR3 totals 15 residues. The ends were cut back, 0 bases at V and 0 bases at J, with 12 bases in the middle. The chain's CDR3 is CAWSVSTTSSYEQYF. DNA of the CDR3: TGTGCCTGGAGTGTGTCGACGACTAGCTCCTACGAGCAGTACTTC.

The rearrangement links TRBV7-8 to TRBJ1-1, with 7 bases fitting TRBD1. The length of the CDR3 is 15 residues. After removal of 5 bases from V and 4 bases from J, the junction contained 10 bases not matched to a gene. The germline gives CDR1 SGHVS, CDR2 FQNEAQ. The CDR3 nucleotides are TGTGCCAGCAGCCGGGACAGCCCCCGGGCCACTGAAGCTTTCTTT. Its protein is CASSRDSPRATEAFF.

This clone turned up a few times. This chain links TRBV30 with TRBJ1-5; D ambiguous. V was shortened by 1 base and J by 5 bases, with 9 bases between the two germline ends. Germline V gives CDR1 GTSNPN, CDR2 SVGIG (reference sequence). The CDR3 covers 13 residues. The DNA of the CDR3 is TGTGCCTGGAGTGGGGAGAGCGATCAGCCCCAGCATTTT. Translation gives CAWSGESDQPQHF.

This clone was detected only a few times. V is TRBV4-2 and J is TRBJ2-5; 14 bases agree with TRBD2. The CDR3 has 16 residues. Germline CDR1 is LGHNA and CDR2 is YNFKEQ. The J segment lost 4 bases and the V segment lost 1 base, leaving 2 bases of the junction unmatched. CDR3 sequence: CASSQATSGGAETQYF. CDR3 nucleotides: TGTGCCAGCAGCCAAGCGACTAGCGGGGGGGCAGAGACCCAGTACTTC.

This clone showed up just a few times. The chain carries TRBV7-2 and TRBJ2-5, with D possibly matching TRBD1 (6 bases). V was pared by 3 bases and J by 0 bases, with 8 bases between. Germline-derived CDR1 and CDR2 are SGHTA and FQGNSA. This CDR3 region has 14 residues. The CDR3 DNA sequence: TGTGCCAGCAGCTTCGGACAGCACCAAGAGACCCAGTACTTC. Translation gives CASSFGQHQETQYF.

J is TRBJ2-7 and V is TRBV5-1; perhaps TRBD1 as D (6 bases). Between the trimmed V and J ends, which lost 9 bases and 3 bases, there was a span of 13 bases. Germline-derived CDR1 and CDR2 are SGHRS and YFSETQ. The CDR3 has 12 residues. The CDR3 DNA reads as TGCGCCACCCGACAGGAAGGCTACGAGCAGTACTTC. Translated: CATRQEGYEQYF. Full variable domain (missing parts from reference TRBV5-1 and TRBJ2-7): KAGVTQTPRYLIKTRGQQVTLSCSPISGHRSVSWYQQTPGQGLQFLFEYFSETQRNKGNFPGRFSGRQFSNSRSEMNVSTLELGDSALYLCATRQEGYEQYFGPGTRLTVT.

This clone was found many times. The CDR3 sequence is CASAPSTNNEKLFF. DNA for the CDR3: TGCGCCAGCGCCCCATCGACAAATAATGAAAAACTGTTTTTT. The chain uses TRBV5-1 and TRBJ1-4; D unresolved. The germline CDR1 and CDR2 sequences are SGHRS and YFSETQ. Trimming took off 7 bases at V and 4 bases at J, with 14 bases between the two ends. The CDR3 is 14 amino acids.

The chain is built from TRBV18 and TRBJ2-7; the D gene is possibly TRBD1 (5 bases). The CDR3 is made up of 15 amino acids. The germline V gene encodes CDR1 KGHSH and CDR2 LQKENI. The V and J ends lost 2 bases and 7 bases respectively, with 18 bases between them. The CDR3 region has the DNA TGTGCCAGCTCACCAAGTCCTGGGTTGAAGGGGGAGCAGTACTTC. This translates into CASSPSPGLKGEQYF. Full variable domain (rest looked up from reference TRBV18 and TRBJ2-7): NAGVMQNPRHLVRRRGQEARLRCSPMKGHSHVYWYRQLPEEGLKFMVYLQKENIIDESGMPKERFSAEFPKEGPSILRIQQVVRGDSAAYFCASSPSPGLKGEQYFGPGTRLTVT.

There are a few counts of this clone. The rearrangement links TRBV27 to TRBJ2-5; TRBD1 is a possible D gene (6 bases). This CDR3 has 14 residues. Germline V gene sequence: CDR1 MNHEY, CDR2 SMNVEV (reference sequence). Deletions cut 5 bases from V and 2 bases from J, with 12 bases between. The CDR3 reads CASSIDRTQETQYF. CDR3 DNA: TGTGCCAGCAGTATCGACAGGACACAAGAGACCCAGTACTTC.

Only a few counts were recorded for this clone. The chain couples TRBV30 to TRBJ2-1, with D hard to call. The CDR3 is 11 amino acids. CDR1 and CDR2 from the germline V gene are GTSNPN and SVGIG (reference sequence). V lost 3 bases and J lost 7, with 7 bases in between. DNA for the CDR3: TGTGCCTGGAGGGCTAGAAATGAGCAGTTCTTC. Protein: CAWRARNEQFF.